The 14 T cell receptor beta chains given below trace back to one sample, sequenced in a study of shared clonotypes between healthy human individuals. Data came from immunoSEQ multiplex PCR; TCRdb stores just in-frame clones and leaves some out. This sample has roughly 500,000 clones, with over 60% found just once. The source material was PBMCs. The receptors shown here come from a woman aged 40 to 50 in good health. Some clones in this sample may be carry-over from other donors' samples.

The chain recombines TRBV5-1 with TRBJ2-1; 11 bases fit TRBD2. The V and J ends lost 4 bases and 2 bases, in that order; junction bases with no gene match: 2. CDR1 and CDR2 from the germline V gene are SGHRS and YFSETQ. CDR3 length: 15 residues. CDR3 residues: CASSPTSGTYNEQFF. As DNA, the CDR3 is TGCGCCAGCAGCCCGACTAGCGGGACCTACAATGAGCAGTTCTTC.

The gene calls are TRBV10-3 and TRBJ2-3; D remains ambiguous. The CDR3 runs 14 residues. The V gene's germline CDR1 is ENHRY and CDR2 SYGVKD. The germline V and J ends were trimmed by 11 bases and 0 bases, with 15 bases remaining between them. The chain's CDR3 is CAVGSQISTDTQYF. The CDR3 DNA is TGTGCCGTAGGGTCGCAGATAAGCACAGATACGCAGTATTTT.

The gene calls are TRBV27 and TRBJ2-1; maybe TRBD1 (6 bases). This CDR3 region has 15 residues. Germline CDR1 reads MNHEY; CDR2 reads SMNVEV (reference sequence). V was trimmed by 6 bases and J by 2 bases, leaving 14 bases between them. The CDR3 spells CASSRGQTAYNEQFF. The CDR3 bases are TGTGCCAGCAGCCGCGGACAGACCGCCTACAATGAGCAGTTCTTC.

Of note for this clone: A far more abundant clone sits one base away, making this likely a read error. Other nucleotide sequences in the sample specify the same CDR3. This chain joins TRBV29-1 and TRBJ1-5; D ambiguous. This CDR3 contains 14 residues. Germline V gene lookup returns CDR1 SQVTM and CDR2 ANQGSEA. V gave up 4 bases and J gave up 0 bases, with 10 bases separating them. CDR3 protein: CSVGEQYSNQPQHF. The DNA of the CDR3 is TGCAGCGTTGGGGAGCAATATAGCAATCAGCCCCAGCATTTT.

The V gene is TRBV5-4, the J gene TRBJ2-2; TRBD2 matches at 7 bases. There are 16 residues in the CDR3. The V and J ends lost 4 bases and 0 bases, in that order; junction bases with no gene match: 6. The V gene's germline CDR1 is SGHNT and CDR2 YYREEE (reference sequence). The CDR3 spells CASSPSLAANTGELFF. CDR3 DNA sequence: TGTGCCAGCAGCCCTAGTCTAGCGGCGAACACCGGGGAGCTGTTTTTT.

The chain links TRBV5-1 to TRBJ2-7; D gene unclear. Per the germline V gene, CDR1 is SGHRS and CDR2 is YFSETQ. The CDR3 spans 14 residues. V lost 0 bases and J 3 bases, leaving 10 bases between the germline ends. CDR3 coding DNA: TGCGCCAGCAGCTTGGTAGGGCTTATCTACGAGCAGTACTTC. Translation gives CASSLVGLIYEQYF.

This clone was counted a few times. The chain carries TRBV5-6 and TRBJ1-1, with no clear D. V lost 1 base and J 2 bases, leaving 9 bases between the germline ends. Germline V gene lookup returns CDR1 SGHDT and CDR2 YYEEEE. The CDR3 is made up of 14 amino acids. This CDR3 is CASSLLPPNTEAFF. CDR3 sequence (DNA): TGTGCCAGCAGCTTGCTTCCCCCAAACACTGAAGCTTTCTTT.

The V and J genes are TRBV7-2 and TRBJ1-1; D gene uncertain. The CDR3 consists of 14 residues. Trimming cost V 1 base and J 10 bases, with 16 bases left between them. The germline V gene has CDR1 SGHTA and CDR2 FQGNSA. This CDR3 is CASSLGQTFRGAFF. The CDR3 DNA reads as TGTGCCAGCAGCTTAGGACAAACGTTCCGCGGAGCTTTCTTT. Based on the CDR3 plus reference TRBV7-2 and TRBJ1-1, the full variable domain is GAGVSQSPSNKVTEKGKDVELRCDPISGHTALYWYRQSLGQGLEFLIYFQGNSAPDKSGLPSDRFSAERTGGSVSTLTIQRTQQEDSAVYLCASSLGQTFRGAFFGQGTRLTVV.

There are many counts of this clone. The genes are TRBV28 and TRBJ2-7; 9 bases match TRBD1. Germline assignment: CDR1 MDHEN and CDR2 SYDVKM. The junction had 8 bases not matched to a gene; V was cut back by 5 bases and J by 3 bases. The CDR3 is 15 amino acids. The CDR3 coding sequence is TGTGCCAGCAGTCCGTACCCGGGACAGGGCTACGAGCAGTACTTC. Its protein is CASSPYPGQGYEQYF.

A few counts support this clone. The chain couples TRBV14 to TRBJ1-3; tentative D call: TRBD1 (5 bases). The germline gives CDR1 SGHDN, CDR2 FVKESK. Trimming cost V 0 bases and J 11 bases, with 17 bases left between them. This CDR3 is 15 amino acids long. CDR3 DNA: TGTGCCAGCAGCCAAGATCAAGTTGGGGGTCGGGCCATATATTTT. It is translated as CASSQDQVGGRAIYF. The variable domain in full, completed from reference TRBV14 and TRBJ1-3, reads EAGVTQFPSHSVIEKGQTVTLRCDPISGHDNLYWYRRVMGKEIKFLLHFVKESKQDESGMPNNRFLAERTGGTYSTLKVQPAELEDSGVYFCASSQDQVGGRAIYFGEGSWLTVV.

This clone was counted between two and nine times. J is TRBJ1-5 and V is TRBV7-8; the D is unclear. The CDR3 totals 13 residues. Germline CDR1 reads SGHVS; CDR2 reads FQNEAQ. The V gene lost 3 bases and the J gene lost 3 bases, with 6 bases spanning the gap. The chain's CDR3 is CASSFFVNQPQHF. The CDR3 nucleotides read TGTGCCAGCAGCTTTTTCGTCAATCAGCCCCAGCATTTT.

The chain has TRBV5-1 and TRBJ2-1, with 9 bases lining up with TRBD2. CDR3 length equals 15 residues. Trimming at V came to 2 bases and at J to 5 bases, leaving 5 bases not matched to a gene. Germline lookup yields CDR1 SGHRS and CDR2 YFSETQ. The CDR3 nucleotides read TGCGCCAGCAGCTTTAGCGGGAGCCCCAACAATGAGCAGTTCTTC. This sequence encodes CASSFSGSPNNEQFF. The full variable domain, its missing parts supplied by reference TRBV5-1 and TRBJ2-1, is KAGVTQTPRYLIKTRGQQVTLSCSPISGHRSVSWYQQTPGQGLQFLFEYFSETQRNKGNFPGRFSGRQFSNSRSEMNVSTLELGDSALYLCASSFSGSPNNEQFFGPGTRLTVL.

This chain uses TRBV18 with TRBJ2-1; 7 bases match TRBD2. The CDR3 spans 16 residues. The germline V gene encodes CDR1 KGHSH and CDR2 LQKENI. Trimming removed 1 base from V and 2 bases from J; junction bases left unmatched: 5. This CDR3 is CASSPRIAGPYNEQFF. The DNA of the CDR3 is TGTGCCAGCTCACCACGAATAGCGGGTCCCTACAATGAGCAGTTCTTC.

The genes are TRBV7-2 and TRBJ2-7, with 10 bases matching TRBD2. Germline loops: CDR1 SGHTA, CDR2 FQGNSA. This CDR3 is 15 amino acids long. V shed 1 base, J shed 7 bases, and the junction held 7 bases outside the gene matches. This chain's CDR3 is CASSLDLAGVDEQYF. CDR3 nucleotides: TGTGCCAGCAGCTTAGATCTAGCGGGGGTTGATGAGCAGTACTTC.